The clone carrying this TCR beta chain occurred once. The record originates from a study of blood T cell repertoires in COVID-19. Across the study: Samples came from the United States, Italy and Spain, spanning acute and convalescent COVID-19. In each case, the material was cDNA or gDNA derived from T cells, B-cell-depleted T cells, or PBMCs.

Methods used by the authors: For nucleated cells, counts were estimated from reference gene primer amplification. Sequenced by immunoSEQ multiplex PCR; TCRdb stores in-frame clones only, minus some. For V, J and clone size, that table is used; D and trimming come from the DNA. The sample has around 200,000 clones; over 75% are singletons. Trimming stripped 4 bases from V and 8 bases from J, with 15 bases between. The CDR3 is 13 residues long. CDR1 SGHRS and CDR2 YFSETQ come from the germline V gene. The chain uses TRBV5-1 and TRBJ1-2; TRBD1 might be the D (5 bases). This clonotype was obtained from a man aged 40-49 years who had recovered from COVID-19. The sample comprised PBMCs or T cells enriched from blood (not recorded which). For the CDR3, the DNA is TGCGCCAGCAGCGATCCAGGGATGGAGGGCTACACCTTC. Its translation: CASSDPGMEGYTF.